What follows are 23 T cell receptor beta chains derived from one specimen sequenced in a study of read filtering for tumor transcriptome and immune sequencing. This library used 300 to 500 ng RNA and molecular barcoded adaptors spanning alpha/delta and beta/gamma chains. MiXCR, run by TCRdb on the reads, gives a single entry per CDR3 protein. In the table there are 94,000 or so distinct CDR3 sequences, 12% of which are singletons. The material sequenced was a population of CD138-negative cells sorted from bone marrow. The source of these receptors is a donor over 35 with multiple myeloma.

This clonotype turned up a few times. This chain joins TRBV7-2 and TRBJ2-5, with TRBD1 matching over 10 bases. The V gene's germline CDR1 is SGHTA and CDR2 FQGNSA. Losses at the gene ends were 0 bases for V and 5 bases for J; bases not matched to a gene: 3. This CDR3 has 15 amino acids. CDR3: CASSLAGTGVETQYF. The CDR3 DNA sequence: TGTGCCAGCAGCTTAGCTGGGACAGGGGTGGAGACCCAGTACTTC.

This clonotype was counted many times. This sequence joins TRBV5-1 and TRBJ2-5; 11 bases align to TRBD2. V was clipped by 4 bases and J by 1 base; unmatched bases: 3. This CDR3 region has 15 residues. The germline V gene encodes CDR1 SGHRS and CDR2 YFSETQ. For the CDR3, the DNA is TGCGCCAGCAGCAGGGGGACTAGCGGCCAAGAGACCCAGTACTTC. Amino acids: CASSRGTSGQETQYF.

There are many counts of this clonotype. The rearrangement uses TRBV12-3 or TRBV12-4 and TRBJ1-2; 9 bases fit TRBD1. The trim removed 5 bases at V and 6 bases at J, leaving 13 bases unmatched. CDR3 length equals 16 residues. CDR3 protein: CASSPQQGASNHGYTF. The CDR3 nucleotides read TGTGCCAGCAGTCCCCAACAGGGGGCTAGCAATCATGGCTACACCTTC.

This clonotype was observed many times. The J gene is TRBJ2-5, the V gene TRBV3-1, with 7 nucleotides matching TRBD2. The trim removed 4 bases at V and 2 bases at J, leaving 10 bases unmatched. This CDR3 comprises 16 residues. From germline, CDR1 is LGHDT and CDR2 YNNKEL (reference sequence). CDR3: CASSPWTSGTQETQYF. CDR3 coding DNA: TGTGCCAGCAGCCCCTGGACTAGTGGCACACAAGAGACCCAGTACTTC.

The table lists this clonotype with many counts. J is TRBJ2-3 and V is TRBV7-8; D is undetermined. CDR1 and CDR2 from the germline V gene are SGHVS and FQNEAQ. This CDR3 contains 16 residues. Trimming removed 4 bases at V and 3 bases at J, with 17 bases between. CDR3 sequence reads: CASSSGPNPATDTQYF. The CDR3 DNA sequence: TGTGCCAGCAGCTCTGGACCCAACCCAGCTACAGATACGCAGTATTTT.

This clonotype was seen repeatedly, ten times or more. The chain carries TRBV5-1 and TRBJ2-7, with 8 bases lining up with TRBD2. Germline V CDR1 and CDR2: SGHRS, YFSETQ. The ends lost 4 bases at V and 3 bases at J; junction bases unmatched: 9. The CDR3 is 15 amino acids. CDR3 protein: CASSQVAGLNYEQYF. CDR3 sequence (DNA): TGCGCCAGCAGCCAAGTAGCGGGATTGAACTACGAGCAGTACTTC.

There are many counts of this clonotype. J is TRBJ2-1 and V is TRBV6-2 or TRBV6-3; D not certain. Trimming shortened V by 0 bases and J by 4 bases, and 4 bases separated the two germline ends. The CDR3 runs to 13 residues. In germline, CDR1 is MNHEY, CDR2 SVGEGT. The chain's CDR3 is CASSYSSYNEQFF. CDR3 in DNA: TGTGCCAGCAGTTACTCGAGTTACAATGAGCAGTTCTTC.

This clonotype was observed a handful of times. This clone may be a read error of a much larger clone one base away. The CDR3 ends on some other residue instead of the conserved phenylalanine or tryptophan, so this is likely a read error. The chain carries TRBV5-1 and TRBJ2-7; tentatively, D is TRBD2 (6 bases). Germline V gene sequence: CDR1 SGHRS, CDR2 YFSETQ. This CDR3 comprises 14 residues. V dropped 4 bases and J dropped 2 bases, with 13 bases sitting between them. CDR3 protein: CASSVGGITYEQYL. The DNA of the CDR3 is TGCGCCAGCAGCGTGGGCGGGATTACCTACGAGCAGTACCTC.

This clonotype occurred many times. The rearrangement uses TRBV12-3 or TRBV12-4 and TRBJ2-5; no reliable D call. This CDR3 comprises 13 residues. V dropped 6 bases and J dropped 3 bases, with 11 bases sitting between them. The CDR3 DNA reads TGTGCCAGCAGCAGGTCCGAAGAAGAGACCCAGTACTTC. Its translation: CASSRSEEETQYF.

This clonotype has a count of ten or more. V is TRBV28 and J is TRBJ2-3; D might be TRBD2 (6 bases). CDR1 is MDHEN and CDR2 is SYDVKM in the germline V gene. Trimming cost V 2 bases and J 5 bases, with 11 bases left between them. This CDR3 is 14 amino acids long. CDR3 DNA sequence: TGTGCCAGCAGTTTAGTTACGGGAGTAGATACGCAGTATTTT. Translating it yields CASSLVTGVDTQYF.

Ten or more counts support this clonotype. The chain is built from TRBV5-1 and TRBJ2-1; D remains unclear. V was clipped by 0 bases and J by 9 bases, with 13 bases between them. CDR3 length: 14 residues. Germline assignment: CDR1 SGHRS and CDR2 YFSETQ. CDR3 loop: CASSLDGRVGEQFF. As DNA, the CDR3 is TGCGCCAGCAGCTTGGATGGTAGGGTCGGTGAGCAGTTCTTC.

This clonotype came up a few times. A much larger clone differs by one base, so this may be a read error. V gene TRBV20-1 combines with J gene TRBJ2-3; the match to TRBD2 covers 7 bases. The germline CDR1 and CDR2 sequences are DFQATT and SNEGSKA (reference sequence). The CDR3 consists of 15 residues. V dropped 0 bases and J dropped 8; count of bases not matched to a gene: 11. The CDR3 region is CSARDRRLPGGTQYF. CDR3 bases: TGCAGTGCTAGAGATCGGCGGCTACCGGGGGGTACGCAGTATTTT.

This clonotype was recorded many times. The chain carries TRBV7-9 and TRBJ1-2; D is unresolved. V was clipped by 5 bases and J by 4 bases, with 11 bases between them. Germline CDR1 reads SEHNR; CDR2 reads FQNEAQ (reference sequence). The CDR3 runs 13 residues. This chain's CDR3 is CASSPTGVYGYTF. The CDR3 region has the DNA TGTGCCAGCAGCCCCACCGGCGTCTATGGCTACACCTTC. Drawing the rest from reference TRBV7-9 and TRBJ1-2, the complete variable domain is DTGVSQNPRHKITKRGQNVTFRCDPISEHNRLYWYRQTLGQGPEFLTYFQNEAQLEKSRLLSDRFSAERPKGSFSTLEIQRTEQGDSAMYLCASSPTGVYGYTFGSGTRLTVV.

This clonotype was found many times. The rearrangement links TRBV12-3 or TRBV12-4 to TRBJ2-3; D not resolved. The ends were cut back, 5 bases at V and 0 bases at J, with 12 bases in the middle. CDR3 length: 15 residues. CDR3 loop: CASSPRGSSTDTQYF. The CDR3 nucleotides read TGTGCCAGCAGTCCCCGCGGCTCTAGCACAGATACGCAGTATTTT.

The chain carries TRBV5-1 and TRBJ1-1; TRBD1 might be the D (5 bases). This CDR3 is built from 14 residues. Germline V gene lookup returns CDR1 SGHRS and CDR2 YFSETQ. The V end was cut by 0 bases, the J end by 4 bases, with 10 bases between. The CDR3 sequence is CASSLAGGSTEAFF. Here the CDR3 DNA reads TGCGCCAGCAGCTTGGCCGGGGGGAGCACTGAAGCTTTCTTT.

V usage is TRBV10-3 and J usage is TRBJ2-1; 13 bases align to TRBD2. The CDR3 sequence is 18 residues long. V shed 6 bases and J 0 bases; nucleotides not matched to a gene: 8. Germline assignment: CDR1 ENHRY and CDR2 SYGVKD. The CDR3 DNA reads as TGTGCCATCAGGCCGACTAGCGGGAGGCCCAGCTCCTACAATGAGCAGTTCTTC. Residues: CAIRPTSGRPSSYNEQFF.

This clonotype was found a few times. CDR3 DNA: TGTGCCAGCAGTTTCGCCAACTCTGGAAACACCATATATTTT. Its translation is CASSFANSGNTIYF. The chain has TRBV28 and TRBJ1-3, with D unresolved. V shed 3 bases and J shed 0 bases, with 6 bases lying between them. The CDR3 loop spans 14 amino acids. Germline-derived CDR1 and CDR2 are MDHEN and SYDVKM. Filled out from reference TRBV28 and TRBJ1-3, the complete variable domain reads DVKVTQSSRYLVKRTGEKVFLECVQDMDHENMFWYRQDPGLGLRLIYFSYDVKMKEKGDIPEGYSVSREKKERFSLILESASTNQTSMYLCASSFANSGNTIYFGEGSWLTVV.

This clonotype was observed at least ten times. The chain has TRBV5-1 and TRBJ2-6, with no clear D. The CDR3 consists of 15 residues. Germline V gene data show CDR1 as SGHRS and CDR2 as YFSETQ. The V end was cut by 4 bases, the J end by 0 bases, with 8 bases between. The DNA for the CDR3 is TGCGCCAGCAGCCCCCCGGACTCTGGGGCCAACGTCCTGACTTTC. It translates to CASSPPDSGANVLTF.

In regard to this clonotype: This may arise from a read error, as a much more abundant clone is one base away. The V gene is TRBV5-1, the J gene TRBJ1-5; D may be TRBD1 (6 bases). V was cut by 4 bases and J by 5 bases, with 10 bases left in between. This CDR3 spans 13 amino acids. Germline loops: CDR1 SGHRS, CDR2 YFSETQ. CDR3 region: CASSGGPDQPQHF. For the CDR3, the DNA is TGCGCCAGCAGCGGGGGCCCGGATCAGCCCCAGCATTTT.

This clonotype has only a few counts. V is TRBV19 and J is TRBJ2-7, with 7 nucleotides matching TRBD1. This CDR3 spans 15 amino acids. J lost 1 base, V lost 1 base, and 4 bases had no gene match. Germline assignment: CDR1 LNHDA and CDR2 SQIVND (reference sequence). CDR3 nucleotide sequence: TGTGCCAGTAGTATAGGAGGGGACAGATCCTACGAGCAGTACTTC. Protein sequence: CASSIGGDRSYEQYF.

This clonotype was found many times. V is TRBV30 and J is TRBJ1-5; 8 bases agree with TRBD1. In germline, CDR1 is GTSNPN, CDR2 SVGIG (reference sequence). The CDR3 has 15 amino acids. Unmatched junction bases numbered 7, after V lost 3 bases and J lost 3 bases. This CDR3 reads CAWSATGGNNQPQHF. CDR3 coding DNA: TGTGCCTGGAGCGCCACAGGGGGTAACAATCAGCCCCAGCATTTT.

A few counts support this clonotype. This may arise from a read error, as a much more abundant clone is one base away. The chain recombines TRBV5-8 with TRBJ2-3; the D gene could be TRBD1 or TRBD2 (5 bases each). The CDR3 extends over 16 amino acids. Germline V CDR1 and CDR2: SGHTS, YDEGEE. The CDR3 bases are TGTGCCAGCTGCTTGGGGCTAGCTGTTCGCACAGATACGCAGTATTTT. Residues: CASCLGLAVRTDTQYF.

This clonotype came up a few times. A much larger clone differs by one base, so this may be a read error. The CDR3 region is CSVEDFSGGPYEQYF. CDR3 in DNA: TGCAGCGTTGAAGATTTCAGTGGTGGCCCCTACGAGCAGTACTTC. The V call is TRBV29-1, the J call TRBJ2-7; D remains ambiguous. In germline, CDR1 is SQVTM, CDR2 ANQGSEA. The CDR3 has 15 residues. V was trimmed by 0 bases and J by 2 bases, leaving 14 bases between them.